The subject of this entry is one TCR beta chain. No cognate antigen has been identified for it. Base-call qualities are not available, and no considerably larger clone is one nucleotide away. Trimming accounts for 5 bases at V and 6 bases at J, while the number of junction bases matched to no gene is 2. CDR1 and CDR2 were assigned from the germline V gene (reference sequence) as MNHEY and SMNVEV. Including the terminal cysteine and phenylalanine, the CDR3 comprises 12 residues. The read is trimmed to its CDR3 DNA, 36 bases read in frame from base 1. TCRbeta CDR3 regions were amplified from genomic DNA using the immunoSEQ Assay, a bias-controlled multiplex PCR. In the original analysis: The number of nucleated cells in each sample was estimated from the amplification of reference gene primers within the assay. Sequence reads were collapsed and filtered to measure the absolute abundance of every unique TCRbeta CDR3 rearrangement. For each sample, productive Simpson clonality was calculated by taking the square root of Simpson's diversity index across productive rearrangements. TCRdb stores this immuneACCESS table with in-frame sequences only. Part of the clones is absent; in the studies checked, under half of the shortfall reflects unresolved V genes, and no reason is known for the rest. From that table come the V and J calls and clone size; the DNA was used to work out D and trimming. Here the sample has 150,000 or so clones; 80% to 90% occur a single time. The top ten constitute around 15% of the sample.

This sample was included in a study of blood T cell repertoires in COVID-19 (dated by TCRdb to between 2020 and 2021). Turning to the overall study: Samples covering the acute and convalescent phases of COVID-19 were provided by collaborators in the United States, Italy and Spain. The prospective study material was composed of cDNA or gDNA derived from T cells, B-cell-depleted T cells, or PBMCs. Subjects who had been exposed to COVID-19, were actively infected with it, or had recovered from it provided the deeply sampled blood TCRbeta repertoires that made up the dataset. The repertoires were released in a freely available public database intended as a resource for research on the immune response to SARS-CoV-2. Samples were obtained from the ongoing ImmuneRACE study (first 160 participants) and from over 1,000 subjects provided by 6 global collaborators. Sample metadata almost always included a de-identified subject ID, COVID-19 status, age in years and sex. HLA class I and class II types, where available, came from metadata supplied by the sample provider rather than from assay-based typing.

One collaborating source in Seattle enrolled patients while the patients were actively infected and followed the patients over time throughout the course of disease. Whole blood was collected in K2EDTA tubes by collaborating institutions according to the institutions' own protocols. For TCRbeta analysis, collaborators shipped samples as frozen whole blood, isolated PBMCs, or DNA extracted from either of those sample types. What the authors observed across the whole study: Clinical and demographic metadata were provided uncurated, with the amount varying by source and participant.

The chain employs TRBV27 and TRBJ2-7; 9 junctional bases match TRBD1. The sequence derives from a man younger than 35 with COVID-19, enrolled during active disease. Sequencing was done on a sample of peripheral blood. CDR3 reads: CASSTGGLEQYF. The DNA is as follows: TGTGCCAGCAGTACAGGGGGCCTCGAGCAGTACTTC.